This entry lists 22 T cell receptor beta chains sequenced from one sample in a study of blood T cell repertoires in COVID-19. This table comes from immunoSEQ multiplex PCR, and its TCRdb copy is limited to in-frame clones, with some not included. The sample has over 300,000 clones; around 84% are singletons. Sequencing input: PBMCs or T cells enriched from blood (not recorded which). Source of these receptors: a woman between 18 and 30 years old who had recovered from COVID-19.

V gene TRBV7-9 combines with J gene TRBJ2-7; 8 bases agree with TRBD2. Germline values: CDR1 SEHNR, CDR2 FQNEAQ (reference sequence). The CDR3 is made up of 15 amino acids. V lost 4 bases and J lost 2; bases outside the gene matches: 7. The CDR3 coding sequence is TGTGCCAGCAGCTCCGCCGGGACTAGAGCCTACGAGCAGTACTTC. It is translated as CASSSAGTRAYEQYF.

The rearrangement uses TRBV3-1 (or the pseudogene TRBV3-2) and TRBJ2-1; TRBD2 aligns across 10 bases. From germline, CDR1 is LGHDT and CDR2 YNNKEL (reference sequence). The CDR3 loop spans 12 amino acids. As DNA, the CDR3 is TGTGGGGCTAGCGGGGGCTACAATGAGCAGTTCTTC. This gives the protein CGASGGYNEQFF.

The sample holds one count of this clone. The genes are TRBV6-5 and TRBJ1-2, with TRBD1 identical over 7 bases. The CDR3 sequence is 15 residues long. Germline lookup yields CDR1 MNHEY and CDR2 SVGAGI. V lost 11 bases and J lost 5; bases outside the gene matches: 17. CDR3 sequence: CAVDRPFPPRYGYTF. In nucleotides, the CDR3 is TGTGCCGTGGACAGGCCCTTTCCCCCGCGTTATGGCTACACCTTC.

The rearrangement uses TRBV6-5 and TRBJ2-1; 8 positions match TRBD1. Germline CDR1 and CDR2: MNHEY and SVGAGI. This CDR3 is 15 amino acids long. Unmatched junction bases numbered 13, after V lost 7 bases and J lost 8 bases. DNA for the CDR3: TGTGCCAGCACCCTGGACAGGGTCAACCAGGATGAGCAGTTCTTC. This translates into CASTLDRVNQDEQFF.

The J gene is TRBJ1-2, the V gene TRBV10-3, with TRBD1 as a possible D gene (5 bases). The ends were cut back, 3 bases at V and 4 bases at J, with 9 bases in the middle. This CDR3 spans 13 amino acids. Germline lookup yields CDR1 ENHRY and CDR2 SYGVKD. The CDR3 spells CAISDQGLYGYTF. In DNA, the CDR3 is TGTGCCATCAGTGATCAGGGCCTCTATGGCTACACCTTC.

The DNA of the CDR3 is TGTGCCTGGGAGGGGACTCTGGAGAACTCCTATAATTCACCCCTCCACTTT. Protein sequence: CAWEGTLENSYNSPLHF. The gene calls are TRBV30 and TRBJ1-6; a weak D match, TRBD1 (5 bases). The CDR3 consists of 17 residues. Trimming took 5 bases from V and 0 from J, leaving 17 bases between them. Per germline, CDR1 GTSNPN and CDR2 SVGIG (reference sequence).

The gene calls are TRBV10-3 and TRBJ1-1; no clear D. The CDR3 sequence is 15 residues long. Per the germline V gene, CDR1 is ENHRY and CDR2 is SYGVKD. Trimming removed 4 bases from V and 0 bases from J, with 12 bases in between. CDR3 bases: TGTGCCATCAGTGGGACCTCTAGCATGAACACTGAAGCTTTCTTT. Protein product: CAISGTSSMNTEAFF.

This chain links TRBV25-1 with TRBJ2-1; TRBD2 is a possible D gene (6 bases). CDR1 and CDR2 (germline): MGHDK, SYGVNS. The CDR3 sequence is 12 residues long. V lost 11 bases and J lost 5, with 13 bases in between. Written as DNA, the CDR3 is TGTGCCGGAGTCGGACTAAACAATGAGCAGTTCTTC. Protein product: CAGVGLNNEQFF.

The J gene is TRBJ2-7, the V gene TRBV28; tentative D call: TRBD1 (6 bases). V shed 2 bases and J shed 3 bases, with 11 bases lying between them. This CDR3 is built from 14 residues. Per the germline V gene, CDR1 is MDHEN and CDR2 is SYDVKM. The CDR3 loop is CASSLGQGNYEQYF. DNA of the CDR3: TGTGCCAGCAGTTTAGGGCAGGGGAACTACGAGCAGTACTTC. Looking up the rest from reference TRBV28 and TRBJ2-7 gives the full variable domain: DVKVTQSSRYLVKRTGEKVFLECVQDMDHENMFWYRQDPGLGLRLIYFSYDVKMKEKGDIPEGYSVSREKKERFSLILESASTNQTSMYLCASSLGQGNYEQYFGPGTRLTVT.

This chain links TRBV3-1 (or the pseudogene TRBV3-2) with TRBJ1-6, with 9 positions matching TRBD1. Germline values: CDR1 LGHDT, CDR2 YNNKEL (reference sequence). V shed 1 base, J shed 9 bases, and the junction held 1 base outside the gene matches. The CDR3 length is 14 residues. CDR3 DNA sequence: TGTGCCAGCAGCCAAGGACAGGGGGGTTCACCCCTCCACTTT. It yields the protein CASSQGQGGSPLHF.

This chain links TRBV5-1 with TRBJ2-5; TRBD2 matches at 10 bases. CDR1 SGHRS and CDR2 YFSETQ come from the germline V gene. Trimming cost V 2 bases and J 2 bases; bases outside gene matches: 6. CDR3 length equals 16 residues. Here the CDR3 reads CASSFELAGLQETQYF. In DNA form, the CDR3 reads TGCGCCAGCAGCTTTGAACTAGCGGGACTGCAAGAGACCCAGTACTTC.

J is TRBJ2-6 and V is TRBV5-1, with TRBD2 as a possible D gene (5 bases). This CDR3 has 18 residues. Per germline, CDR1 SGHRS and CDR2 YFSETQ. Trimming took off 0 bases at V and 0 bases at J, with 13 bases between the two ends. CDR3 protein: CASSLEGSVDSGANVLTF. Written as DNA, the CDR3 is TGCGCCAGCAGCTTGGAGGGTAGCGTCGACTCTGGGGCCAACGTCCTGACTTTC.

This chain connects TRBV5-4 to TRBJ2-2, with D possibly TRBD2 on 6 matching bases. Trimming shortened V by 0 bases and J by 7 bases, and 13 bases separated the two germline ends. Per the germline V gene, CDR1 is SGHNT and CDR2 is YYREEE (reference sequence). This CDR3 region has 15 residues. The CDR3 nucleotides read TGTGCCAGCAGCTTGGGTGGGTCGGGAGTCGGGGAGCTGTTTTTT. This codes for CASSLGGSGVGELFF.

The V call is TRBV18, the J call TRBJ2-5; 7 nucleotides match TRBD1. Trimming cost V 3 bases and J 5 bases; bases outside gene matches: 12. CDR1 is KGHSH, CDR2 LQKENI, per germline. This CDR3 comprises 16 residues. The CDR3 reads CASSPLIGGAGETQYF. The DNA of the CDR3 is TGTGCCAGCTCACCTTTAATAGGGGGCGCCGGGGAGACCCAGTACTTC. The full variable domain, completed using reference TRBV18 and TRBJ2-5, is NAGVMQNPRHLVRRRGQEARLRCSPMKGHSHVYWYRQLPEEGLKFMVYLQKENIIDESGMPKERFSAEFPKEGPSILRIQQVVRGDSAAYFCASSPLIGGAGETQYFGPGTRLLVL.

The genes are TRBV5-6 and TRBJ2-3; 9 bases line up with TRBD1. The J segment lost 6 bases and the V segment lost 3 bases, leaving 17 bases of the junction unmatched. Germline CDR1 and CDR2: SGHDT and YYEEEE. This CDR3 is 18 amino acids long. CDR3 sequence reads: CASSSRSFRDRDDDTQYF. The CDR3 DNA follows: TGTGCCAGCAGCTCCCGATCGTTTCGGGACAGGGATGACGATACGCAGTATTTT.

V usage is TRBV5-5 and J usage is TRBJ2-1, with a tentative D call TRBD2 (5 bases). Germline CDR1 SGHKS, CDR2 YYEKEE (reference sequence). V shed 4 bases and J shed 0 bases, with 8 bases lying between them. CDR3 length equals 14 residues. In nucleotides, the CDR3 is TGTGCCAGCAGCACCGGGGACTCCTACAATGAGCAGTTCTTC. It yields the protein CASSTGDSYNEQFF.

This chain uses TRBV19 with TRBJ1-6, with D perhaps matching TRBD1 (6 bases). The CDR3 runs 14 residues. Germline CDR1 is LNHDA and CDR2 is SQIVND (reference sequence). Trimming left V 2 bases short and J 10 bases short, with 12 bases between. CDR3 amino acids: CASSITGQKSPLHF. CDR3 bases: TGTGCCAGTAGTATAACGGGACAAAAGTCACCCCTCCACTTT.

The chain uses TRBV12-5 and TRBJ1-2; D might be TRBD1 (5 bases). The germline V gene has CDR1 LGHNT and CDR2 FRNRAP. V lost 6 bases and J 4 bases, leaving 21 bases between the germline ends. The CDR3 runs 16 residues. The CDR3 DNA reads TGTGCTAGTGGCCACCAAGGGACTGTAGGTTCCTATGGCTACACCTTC. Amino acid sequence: CASGHQGTVGSYGYTF.

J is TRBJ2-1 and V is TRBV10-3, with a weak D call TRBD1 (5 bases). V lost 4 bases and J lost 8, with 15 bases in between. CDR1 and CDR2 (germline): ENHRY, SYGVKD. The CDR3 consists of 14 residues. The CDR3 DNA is TGTGCCATCAGTGCGGGCAGGGATGGAGATGAGCAGTTCTTC. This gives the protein CAISAGRDGDEQFF.

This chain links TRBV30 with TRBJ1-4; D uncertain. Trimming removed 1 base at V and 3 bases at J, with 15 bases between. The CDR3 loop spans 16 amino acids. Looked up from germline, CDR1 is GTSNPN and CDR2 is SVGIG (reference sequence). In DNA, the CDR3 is TGTGCCTGGAGTGGGGCGGGGATATGGGCTAATGAAAAACTGTTTTTT. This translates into CAWSGAGIWANEKLFF.

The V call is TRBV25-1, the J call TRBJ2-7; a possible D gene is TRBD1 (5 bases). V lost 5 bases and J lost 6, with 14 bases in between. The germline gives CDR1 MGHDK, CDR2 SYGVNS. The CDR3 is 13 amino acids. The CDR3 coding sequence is TGTGCCAGCAGTCTCAGGGTTTTAGGCGAGCAGTACTTC. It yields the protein CASSLRVLGEQYF.

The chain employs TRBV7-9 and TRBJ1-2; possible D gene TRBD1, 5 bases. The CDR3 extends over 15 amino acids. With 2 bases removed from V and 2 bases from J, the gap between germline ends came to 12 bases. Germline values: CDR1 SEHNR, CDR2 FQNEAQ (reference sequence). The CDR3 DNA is TGTGCCAGCAGCTTAATGGTTCAGGGAAACTATGGCTACACCTTC. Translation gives CASSLMVQGNYGYTF.